This T cell receptor beta chain derives from a study of T cells after yellow fever vaccination. V lost 5 bases to trimming and J lost 7 bases; unmatched junction nucleotides: 5. The CDR3 length is 15 residues. Germline CDR1 reads SGHTA; CDR2 reads FQGNSA. TCRdb re-analysed the 5' RACE reads in MiXCR, keeping a single row per CDR3 protein. The table lists hundreds of thousands of distinct CDR3 sequences, roughly a sixth of them singletons. Material: PBMCs, obtained about 5 days after the first yellow fever vaccination. The chain carries TRBV7-2 and TRBJ1-6, with TRBD1 matching over 10 bases. This TCR came from a man between 18 and 35 years old who received the YFV17D yellow fever vaccine. CDR3 residues: CASSTSDRGNSPLHF. CDR3 coding DNA: TGTGCCAGCAGCACCTCGGACAGGGGGAATTCACCCCTCCACTTT.